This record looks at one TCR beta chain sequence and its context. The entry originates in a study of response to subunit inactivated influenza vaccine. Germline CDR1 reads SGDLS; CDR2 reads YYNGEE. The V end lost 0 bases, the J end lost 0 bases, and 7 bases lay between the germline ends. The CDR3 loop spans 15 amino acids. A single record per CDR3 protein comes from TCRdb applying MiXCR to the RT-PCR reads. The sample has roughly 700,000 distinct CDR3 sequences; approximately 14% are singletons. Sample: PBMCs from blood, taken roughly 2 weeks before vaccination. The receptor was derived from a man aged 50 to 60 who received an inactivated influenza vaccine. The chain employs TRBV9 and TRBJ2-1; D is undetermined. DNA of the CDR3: TGTGCCAGCAGCGTAGACCCCCTCTCCTACAATGAGCAGTTCTTC. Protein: CASSVDPLSYNEQFF.